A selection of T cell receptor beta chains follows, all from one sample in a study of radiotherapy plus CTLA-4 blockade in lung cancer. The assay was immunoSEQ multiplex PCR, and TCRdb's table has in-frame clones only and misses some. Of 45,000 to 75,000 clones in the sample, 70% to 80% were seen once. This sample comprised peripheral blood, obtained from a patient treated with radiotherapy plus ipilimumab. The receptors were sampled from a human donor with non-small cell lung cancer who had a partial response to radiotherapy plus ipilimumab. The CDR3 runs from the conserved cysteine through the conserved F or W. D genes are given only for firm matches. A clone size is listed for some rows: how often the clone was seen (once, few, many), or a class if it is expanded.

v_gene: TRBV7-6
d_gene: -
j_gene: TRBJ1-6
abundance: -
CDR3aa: CASSLGSSYNSPLHF
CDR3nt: TGTGCCAGCAGCTTAGGCAGCTCCTATAATTCACCCCTCCACTTT

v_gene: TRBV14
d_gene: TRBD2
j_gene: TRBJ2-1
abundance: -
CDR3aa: CASTSDKGTVAGYNEQFF
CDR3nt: TGTGCCAGCACCTCCGATAAGGGGACGGTAGCGGGGTACAATGAGCAGTTCTTC

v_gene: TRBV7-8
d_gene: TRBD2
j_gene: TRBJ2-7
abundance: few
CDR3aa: CASSYLRDYNYEQYF
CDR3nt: TGTGCCAGCAGCTATCTCCGGGACTATAACTACGAGCAGTACTTC

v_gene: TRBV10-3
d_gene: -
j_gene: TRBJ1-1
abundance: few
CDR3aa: CAISGEEGKAFF
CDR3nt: TGTGCCATCAGTGGGGAGGAGGGTAAAGCTTTCTTT

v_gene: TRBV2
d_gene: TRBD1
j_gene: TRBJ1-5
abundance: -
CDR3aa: CASRATGASGQPQHF
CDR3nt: TGTGCCAGCAGGGCGACAGGGGCCAGTGGTCAGCCCCAGCATTTT

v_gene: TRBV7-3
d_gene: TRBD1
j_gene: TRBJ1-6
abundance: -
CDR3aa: CASSTGQGANSPLHF
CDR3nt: TGTGCCAGCAGCACGGGACAGGGGGCAAATTCACCCCTCCACTTT

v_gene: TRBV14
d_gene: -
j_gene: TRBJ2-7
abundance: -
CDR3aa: CASSHSRSGGTEQYF
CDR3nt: TGTGCCAGCAGCCATAGTAGGTCTGGGGGGACCGAGCAGTACTTC

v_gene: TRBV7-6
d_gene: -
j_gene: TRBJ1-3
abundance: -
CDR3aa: CASSLGRLSGNTIYF
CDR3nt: TGTGCCAGCAGCTTAGGTCGACTCTCTGGAAACACCATATATTTT

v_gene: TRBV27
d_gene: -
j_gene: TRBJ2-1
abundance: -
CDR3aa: CASSLQGNNEQFF
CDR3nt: TGTGCCAGCAGTTTACAGGGTAACAATGAGCAGTTCTTC

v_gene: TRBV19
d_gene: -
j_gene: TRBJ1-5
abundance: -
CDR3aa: CASSIEDRDQPQHF
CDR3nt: TGTGCCAGTAGTATAGAGGACAGAGATCAGCCCCAGCATTTT

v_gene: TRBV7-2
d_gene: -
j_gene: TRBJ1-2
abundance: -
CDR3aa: CASSLAGPSDYGYTF
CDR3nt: TGTGCCAGCAGCTTAGCGGGGCCCAGCGACTATGGCTACACCTTC

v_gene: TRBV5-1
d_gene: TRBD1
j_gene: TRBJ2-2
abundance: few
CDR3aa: CASSLEGQGAGELFF
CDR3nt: TGCGCCAGCAGCTTGGAGGGACAGGGGGCCGGGGAGCTGTTTTTT

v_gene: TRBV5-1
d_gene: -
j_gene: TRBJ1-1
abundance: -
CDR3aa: CASSLAGGNTEAFF
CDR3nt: TGCGCCAGCAGCTTGGCCGGGGGGAACACTGAAGCTTTCTTT

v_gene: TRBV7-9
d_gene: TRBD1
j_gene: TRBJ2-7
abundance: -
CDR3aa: CASSPGTGPSYEQYF
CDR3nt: TGTGCCAGCAGCCCCGGGACAGGGCCGTCCTACGAGCAGTACTTC

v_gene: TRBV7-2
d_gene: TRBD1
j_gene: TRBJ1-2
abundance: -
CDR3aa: CASSLLGTGADGYTF
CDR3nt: TGTGCCAGCAGCTTACTGGGGACAGGAGCGGATGGCTACACCTTC

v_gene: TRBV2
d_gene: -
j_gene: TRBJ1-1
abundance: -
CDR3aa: CASRPGQPPNTEAFF
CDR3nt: TGTGCCAGCAGGCCTGGACAGCCCCCGAACACTGAAGCTTTCTTT

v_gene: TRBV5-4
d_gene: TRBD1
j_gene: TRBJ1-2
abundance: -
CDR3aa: CASSPGTGGAGYGYTF
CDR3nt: TGTGCCAGCAGCCCCGGGACAGGGGGCGCAGGGTATGGCTACACCTTC

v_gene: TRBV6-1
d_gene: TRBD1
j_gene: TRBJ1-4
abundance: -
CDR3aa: CASSENTGAEKLFF
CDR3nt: TGTGCCAGCAGTGAAAATACAGGGGCGGAAAAACTGTTTTTT

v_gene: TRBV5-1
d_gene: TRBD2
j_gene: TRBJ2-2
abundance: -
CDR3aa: CASSFVSGGNTGELFF
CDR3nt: TGCGCCAGCAGCTTCGTTAGCGGGGGCAACACCGGGGAGCTGTTTTTT

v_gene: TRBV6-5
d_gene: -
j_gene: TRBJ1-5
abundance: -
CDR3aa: CASSQGGQPQHF
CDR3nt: TGTGCCAGCAGTCAAGGGGGTCAGCCCCAGCATTTT

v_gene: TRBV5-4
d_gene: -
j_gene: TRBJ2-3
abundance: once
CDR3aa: CASSGGDFTDTQYF
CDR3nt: TGTGCCAGCAGTGGCGGGGACTTCACAGATACGCAGTATTTT

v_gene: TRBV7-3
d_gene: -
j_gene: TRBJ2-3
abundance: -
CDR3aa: CASSLKGERPTDTQYF
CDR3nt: TGTGCCAGCAGCTTAAAGGGAGAGCGACCCACAGATACGCAGTATTTT

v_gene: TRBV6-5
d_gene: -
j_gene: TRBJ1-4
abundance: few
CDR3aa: CASRMTATNEKLFF
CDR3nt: TGTGCCAGCAGGATGACAGCAACTAATGAAAAACTGTTTTTT

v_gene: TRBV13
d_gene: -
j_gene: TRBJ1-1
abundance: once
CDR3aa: CASSLAGFTEAFF
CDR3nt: TGTGCCAGCAGCTTAGCAGGGTTCACTGAAGCTTTCTTT

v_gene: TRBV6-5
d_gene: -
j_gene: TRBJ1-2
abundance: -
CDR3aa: CASMGSNYGYTF
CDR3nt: TGTGCCAGCATGGGGAGTAACTATGGCTACACCTTC

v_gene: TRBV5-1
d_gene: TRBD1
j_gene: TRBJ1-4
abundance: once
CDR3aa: CASSYGTGFNEKLFF
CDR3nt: TGCGCCAGCAGCTACGGGACAGGGTTTAATGAAAAACTGTTTTTT

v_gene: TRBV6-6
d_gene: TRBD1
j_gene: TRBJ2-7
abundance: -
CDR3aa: CASSPLGQVYEQYF
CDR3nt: TGTGCCAGCAGCCCGTTGGGACAGGTATACGAGCAGTACTTC

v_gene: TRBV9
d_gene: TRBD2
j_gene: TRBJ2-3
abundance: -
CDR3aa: CASSPDPTSGVDTQYF
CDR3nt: TGTGCCAGCAGCCCAGACCCGACTAGCGGGGTTGATACGCAGTATTTT